In this sample, the clone carrying this T cell receptor (beta chain) turned up once. Its antigen is as yet unknown. TCRdb reprocessed the 5' RACE reads with MiXCR, giving one entry per CDR3 protein. The sample contains over 400,000 distinct CDR3 sequences, more than 20% of which appear only once. This specimen comes from a study of T-cell memory formation after mild COVID-19. Notes on the study in general: The study detected some responding clones in pre-infection memory, suggesting cross-reactive memory joined. Clones shrinking from day 15 to 85 showed even CD4/CD8 mixes; later expanders tilted CD4+.

Trimming cost V 3 bases and J 2 bases, with 12 bases left between them. The CDR3 consists of 15 residues. The germline V gene has CDR1 KGHSH and CDR2 LQKENI. Sequencing used PBMCs or a T cell subset sorted from them (not recorded which). The TCR was taken from an adult woman who had mild COVID-19 (a few samples of this study predate the infection). Cell type and time point are not known. The chain joins TRBV18 to TRBJ2-3; no firm D call. The CDR3 loop reads CASSPKSGVTDTQYF. The DNA of the CDR3 is TGTGCCAGCTCACCCAAGAGTGGAGTCACAGATACGCAGTATTTT.